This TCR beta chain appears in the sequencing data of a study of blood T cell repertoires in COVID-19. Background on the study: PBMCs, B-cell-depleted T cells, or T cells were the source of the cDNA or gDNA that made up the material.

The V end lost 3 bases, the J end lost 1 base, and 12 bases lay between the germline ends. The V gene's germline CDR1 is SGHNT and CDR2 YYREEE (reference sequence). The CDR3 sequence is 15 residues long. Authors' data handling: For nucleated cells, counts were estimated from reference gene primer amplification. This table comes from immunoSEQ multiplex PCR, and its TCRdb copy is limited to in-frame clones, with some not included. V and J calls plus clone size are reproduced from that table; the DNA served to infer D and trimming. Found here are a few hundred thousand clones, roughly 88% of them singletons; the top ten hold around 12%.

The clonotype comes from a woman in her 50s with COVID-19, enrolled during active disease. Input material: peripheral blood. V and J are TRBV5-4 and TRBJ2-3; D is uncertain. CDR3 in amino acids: CASSSAASGTDTQYF. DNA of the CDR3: TGTGCCAGCAGCTCGGCCGCGAGCGGCACAGATACGCAGTATTTT.